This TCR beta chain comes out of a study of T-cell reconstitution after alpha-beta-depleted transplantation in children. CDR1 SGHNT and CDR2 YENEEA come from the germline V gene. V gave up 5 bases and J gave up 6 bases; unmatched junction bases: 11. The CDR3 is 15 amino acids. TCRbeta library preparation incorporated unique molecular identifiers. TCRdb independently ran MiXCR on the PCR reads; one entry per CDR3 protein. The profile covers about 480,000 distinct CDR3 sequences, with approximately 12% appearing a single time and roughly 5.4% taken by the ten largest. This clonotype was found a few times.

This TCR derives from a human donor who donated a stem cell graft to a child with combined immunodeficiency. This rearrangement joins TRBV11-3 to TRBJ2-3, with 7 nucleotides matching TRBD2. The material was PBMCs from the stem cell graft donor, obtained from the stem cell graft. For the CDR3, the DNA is TGTGCCAGCAGCCCTCCCAGCGCGGGGGACGATACGCAGTATTTT. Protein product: CASSPPSAGDDTQYF.